This T cell receptor beta chain was sequenced in a study of T-cell memory formation after mild COVID-19 (dated by TCRdb to the early 2020s). The study in broad terms: TCR sequence clusters from the two donors were found to be largely donor specific. Longitudinal TCRalpha and TCRbeta repertoire sequencing tracked T-cell clones expanding and contracting after mild COVID-19 in a couple of donors. The cohort comprised two young, previously healthy adult volunteers, one female and one male.

Taken from cysteine to phenylalanine, the CDR3 has 15 residues. The DNA shown is the 45-base CDR3, in frame from base 1. For CDR1 and CDR2, the germline V gene lists SNHLY and FYNNEI. V loses 4 bases of germline sequence and J loses 2 bases, and the interval between the two ends is 9 bases. Ficoll-Paque density gradient centrifugation was the method used to isolate PBMCs. Broader findings and caveats from the paper: Some responding clones were detected in pre-infection memory, which suggested that pre-existing cross-reactive memory T cells had joined the SARS-CoV-2 response. Balanced CD4/CD8 phenotypes were observed for clones contracting from day 15 to 85, whereas a bias towards CD4+ was observed for a second wave of clones expanding from day 15 to 37. Contracting CD4+ clones appeared mostly in the CM and EM memory subsets, whereas CD8+ clones were enriched in EMRA. Only two mild cases were covered in the study, and larger cohorts including severe cases with pre-infection samples were considered necessary. SARS-CoV-2 specificity was not confirmed for the second-wave clones peaking on day 37.

On this clonotype: No antigen is known for it. Per-base quality was not reported, and no clone a single base away is much larger than it.

The instrument was an Illumina NovaSeq 6000. cDNA libraries for TCRalpha and TCRbeta were prepared by 5'RACE using constant-segment primers, with sample barcodes and unique molecular identifiers added. RNA was extracted from every sample with Trizol reagent. Libraries were amplified in two PCR steps, with a second sample barcode and Illumina TruSeq adapters added in the second step. Sequencing of libraries was performed on an Illumina NovaSeq with 2 x 150 bp paired-end reads. In the authors' own workflow: With migec v1.2.7, reads were demultiplexed and then collapsed into UMI-guided consensus sequences. Using mixcr v2.1.11, the UMI consensuses were aligned to TRA and TRB V and J templates and assembled into clonotypes. Clonotypes were classified as expanded or contracted when called significant by both edgeR and NoisET, with noise models trained on biological replicates. edgeR calls used a false discovery rate-adjusted p below 0.01 and a log2 fold-change threshold of 1. As an exploratory analysis of dynamics, max-normalized trajectories of the 1000 most abundant clonotypes were examined with PCA combined with hierarchical clustering. The CD4 or CD8 phenotype of responding clones was assigned using the separately sequenced CD4+ and CD8+ repertoires. Using fastp at Q25 and MiXCR, TCRdb reprocessed the public reads and kept productive beta chains. Rows merge per CDR3 protein into single entries with the most common DNA and genes. These V and J calls rely on TCRdb rather than the paper's analysis. The sample data list 400,000 to 450,000 distinct CDR3 sequences, and about a sixth of these were observed just once. Of the sample, roughly 21% falls within the top ten clones.

This receptor was identified in a man younger than 35 who had mild COVID-19 (a few samples of this study predate the infection). The sample titles of this study are shuffled in the database, so cell type and time point are left out; the donor was told from shared clones. The rearranged segments are TRBV2 and TRBJ2-6; the D gene lacks a confident call. Sequenced: PBMCs or a T cell subset sorted from them (not recorded which). The CDR3: CASSVRNAGANVLTF. At the DNA level, the sequence is TGTGCCAGCAGTGTGCGGAACGCTGGGGCCAACGTCCTGACTTTC.